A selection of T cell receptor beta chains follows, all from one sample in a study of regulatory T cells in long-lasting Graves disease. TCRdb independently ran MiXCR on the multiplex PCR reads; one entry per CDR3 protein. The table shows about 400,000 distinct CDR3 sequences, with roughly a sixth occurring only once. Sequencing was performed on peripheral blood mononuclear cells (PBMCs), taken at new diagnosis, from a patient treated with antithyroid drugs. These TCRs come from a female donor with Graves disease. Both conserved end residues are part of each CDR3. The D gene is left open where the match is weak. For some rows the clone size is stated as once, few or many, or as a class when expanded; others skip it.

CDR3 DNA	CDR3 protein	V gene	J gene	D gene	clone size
TGTGCCTGGAGTAAGAACAACGGGATACACAATGAGCAGTTCTTC	CAWSKNNGIHNEQFF	TRBV30	TRBJ2-1	NA	few
TGTGCCATCAGTGAGTCTACTAGCGGGAGGGCCGGGCAGTACTTC	CAISESTSGRAGQYF	TRBV10-3	TRBJ2-7	TRBD2	few
TGCGCCAGCAGCACCGGGACAGGGGGCTTAAATGAGCAGTTCTTC	CASSTGTGGLNEQFF	TRBV5-1	TRBJ2-1	TRBD1	NA
TGTGCCAGCAGCCCAGAAAACACCATATATTTT	CASSPENTIYF	TRBV7-2	TRBJ1-3	NA	many
TGTGCCATCAGTGAGGGACAGAAAAATCAGCCCCAGCATTTT	CAISEGQKNQPQHF	TRBV10-3	TRBJ1-5	NA	NA
TGTGCCATCAGGGCGGTCGGAGGTCATTCTCCCTACAATGAGCAGTTCTTC	CAIRAVGGHSPYNEQFF	TRBV10-3	TRBJ2-1	NA	many
TGTGCCAGCAGCCTTTACAGGGCCTGGACGGATACGCAGTATTTT	CASSLYRAWTDTQYF	TRBV7-2	TRBJ2-3	NA	many
TGTGCCATCAGCCAACGACAGGGTAGCACAGATACGCAGTATTTT	CAISQRQGSTDTQYF	TRBV10-3	TRBJ2-3	TRBD1	NA
TGCGCCAGCATCCTCCGGGGGGACTTCCAAGAGACCCAGTACTTC	CASILRGDFQETQYF	TRBV5-1	TRBJ2-5	TRBD2	few
TGTGCCAGCAGTTACCCCAACCTCCGACAGGTTAGAACTAATGAAAAACTGTTTTTT	CASSYPNLRQVRTNEKLFF	TRBV6-5	TRBJ1-4	NA	many
TGCAGTGCTCACTCGGGGGGGGCCGGGAGCAATCAGCCCCAGCATTTT	CSAHSGGAGSNQPQHF	TRBV20-1	TRBJ1-5	NA	NA
TGTGCCTGGAGTGTAATCCAAGGGGTACGGTATGGCTACACCTTC	CAWSVIQGVRYGYTF	TRBV30	TRBJ1-2	NA	NA
TGTGCCAGCAGCCCCGGACGTGAGTTAGGCTACACCTTC	CASSPGRELGYTF	TRBV7-6	TRBJ1-2	NA	many
TGTGCCAGTAGTGTATGGGGGGCCACTGAAGCTTTCTTT	CASSVWGATEAFF	TRBV19	TRBJ1-1	NA	many
TGTGCCAGCAGCCCCCGTAGGACCCTCCGGCGGGAGACCCAGTACTTC	CASSPRRTLRRETQYF	TRBV11-2	TRBJ2-5	NA	NA
TGTGCCAGCAGCCCGGGACAGGCTAGCTCCTACAATGAGCAGTTCTTC	CASSPGQASSYNEQFF	TRBV5-4	TRBJ2-1	TRBD1	many
TGCAGCGCCAAAACAGGGATTGGGGGCTACACCTTC	CSAKTGIGGYTF	TRBV29-1	TRBJ1-2	NA	NA
TGTGCCAGCAGCCCAACAGGGAACGGTCCACCCCTCCACTTT	CASSPTGNGPPLHF	TRBV7-9	TRBJ1-6	NA	many
TGTGCCAGCAGTGAAGATTGGGCTGGGAGCACAGATACGCAGTATTTT	CASSEDWAGSTDTQYF	TRBV2	TRBJ2-3	NA	many
TGCAGTGCTCCCCATCTCGGGGGGGCTGGAACAGATACGCAGTATTTT	CSAPHLGGAGTDTQYF	TRBV20-1	TRBJ2-3	TRBD2	many
TGTGCCAGCACCGTAATGGGGACACCCACGGATCAGCAGTACTTC	CASTVMGTPTDQQYF	TRBV11-2	TRBJ2-7	NA	NA
TGTGCCAGCAGCGGACAGGGCAGTTTCAATCAGCCCCAGCATTTT	CASSGQGSFNQPQHF	TRBV2	TRBJ1-5	TRBD1	many
TGCAGTGCTAGACCCCAGAATGAAGCTTTCTTT	CSARPQNEAFF	TRBV20-1	TRBJ1-1	NA	many